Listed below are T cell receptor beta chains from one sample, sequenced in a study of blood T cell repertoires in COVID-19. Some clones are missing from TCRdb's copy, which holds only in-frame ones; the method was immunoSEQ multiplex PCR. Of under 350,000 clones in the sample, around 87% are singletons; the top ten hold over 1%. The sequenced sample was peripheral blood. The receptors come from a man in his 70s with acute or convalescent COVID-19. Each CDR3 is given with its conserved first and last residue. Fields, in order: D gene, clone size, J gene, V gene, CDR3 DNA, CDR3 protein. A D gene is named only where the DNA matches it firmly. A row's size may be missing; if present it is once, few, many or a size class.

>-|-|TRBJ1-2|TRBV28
TGTGCCACCGACAAGGACTATGGCTACACCTTC
CATDKDYGYTF
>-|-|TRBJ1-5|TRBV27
TGTGCCAGCAGTTTACGGGGGAGTAGCAATCAGCCCCAGCATTTT
CASSLRGSSNQPQHF
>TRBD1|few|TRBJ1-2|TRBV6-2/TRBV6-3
TGTGCCAGCAGTTACTCAGGACAGGGAAGAAACTATGGCTACACCTTC
CASSYSGQGRNYGYTF
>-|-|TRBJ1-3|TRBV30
TGTGCCTGGAGGGGGGGGGTCTCTGGAAACACCATATATTTT
CAWRGGVSGNTIYF
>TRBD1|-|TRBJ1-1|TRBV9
TGTGCCAGCAGCGGACAGGGGGGAGCTTTCTTT
CASSGQGGAFF
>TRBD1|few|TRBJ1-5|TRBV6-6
TGTGCCAGCAGTTACCCAGGGGGTCAGCCCCAGCATTTT
CASSYPGGQPQHF
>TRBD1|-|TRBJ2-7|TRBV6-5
TGTGCCAGCAGTTACTCGACAGGGGGATCCTACGAGCAGTACTTC
CASSYSTGGSYEQYF
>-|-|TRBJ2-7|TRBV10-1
TGCGCAACGCCGGGGCAGTACTTC
CATPGQYF
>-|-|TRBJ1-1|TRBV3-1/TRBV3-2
TGTGCCAGCAGCCCAATAGGAGGCATGAACACTGAAGCTTTCTTT
CASSPIGGMNTEAFF
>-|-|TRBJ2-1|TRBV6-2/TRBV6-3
TGTGCCAGCAGTTCTGCGGGGTACTACAATGAGCAGTTCTTC
CASSSAGYYNEQFF
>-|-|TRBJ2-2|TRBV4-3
TGCGCCAGCAGCCAAGAAATCGGGTCGAACACCGGGGAGCTGTTTTTT
CASSQEIGSNTGELFF
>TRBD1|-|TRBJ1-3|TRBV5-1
TGCGCCAGCAGACTGACAGGGAACGCTGGAAACACCATATATTTT
CASRLTGNAGNTIYF
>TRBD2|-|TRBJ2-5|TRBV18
TGTGCCAGCTCACCAGCCGGGACTAGCGGGGGAGAGACCCAGTACTTC
CASSPAGTSGGETQYF
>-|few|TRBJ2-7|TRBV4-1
TGCGCCAGCAGCCAGAGATCTACGAGCTCCTACGAGCAGTACTTC
CASSQRSTSSYEQYF
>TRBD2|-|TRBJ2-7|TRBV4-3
TGCGCCAGCAGCCAAGTTTTAGGACTAGCGGTTTACGAGCAGTACTTC
CASSQVLGLAVYEQYF